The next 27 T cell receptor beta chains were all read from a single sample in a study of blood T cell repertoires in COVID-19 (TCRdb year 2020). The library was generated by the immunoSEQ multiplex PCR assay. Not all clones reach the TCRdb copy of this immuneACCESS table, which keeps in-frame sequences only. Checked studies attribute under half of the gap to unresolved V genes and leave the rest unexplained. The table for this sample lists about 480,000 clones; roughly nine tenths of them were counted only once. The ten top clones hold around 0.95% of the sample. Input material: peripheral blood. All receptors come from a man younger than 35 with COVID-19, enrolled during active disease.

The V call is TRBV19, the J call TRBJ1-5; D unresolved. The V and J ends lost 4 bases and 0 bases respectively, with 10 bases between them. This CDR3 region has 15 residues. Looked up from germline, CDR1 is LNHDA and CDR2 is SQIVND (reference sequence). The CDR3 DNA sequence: TGTGCCAGTAGTACCGCGGGGTATAGCAATCAGCCCCAGCATTTT. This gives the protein CASSTAGYSNQPQHF.

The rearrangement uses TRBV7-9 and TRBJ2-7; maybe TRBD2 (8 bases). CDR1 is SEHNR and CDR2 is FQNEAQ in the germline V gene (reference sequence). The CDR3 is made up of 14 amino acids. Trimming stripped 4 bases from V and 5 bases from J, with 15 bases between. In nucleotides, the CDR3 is TGTGCCAGCAGCTCGGGAGGGGGCGGACACGAGCAGTACTTC. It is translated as CASSSGGGGHEQYF.

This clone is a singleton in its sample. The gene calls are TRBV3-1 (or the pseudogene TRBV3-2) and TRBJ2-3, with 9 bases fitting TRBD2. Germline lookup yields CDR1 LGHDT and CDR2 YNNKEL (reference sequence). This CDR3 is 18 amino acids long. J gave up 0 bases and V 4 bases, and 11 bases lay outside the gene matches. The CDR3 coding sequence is TGTGCCAGCAGCCCTAGGGGTAGCGGGAGCGGAAGCACAGATACGCAGTATTTT. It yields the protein CASSPRGSGSGSTDTQYF.

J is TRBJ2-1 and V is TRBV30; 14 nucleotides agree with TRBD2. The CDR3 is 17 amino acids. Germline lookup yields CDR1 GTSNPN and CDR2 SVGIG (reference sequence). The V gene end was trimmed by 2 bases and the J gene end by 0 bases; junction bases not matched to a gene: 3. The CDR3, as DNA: TGTGCCTGGAGTCGTGGGACTAGCGGGAGCTCCTACAATGAGCAGTTCTTC. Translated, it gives CAWSRGTSGSSYNEQFF.

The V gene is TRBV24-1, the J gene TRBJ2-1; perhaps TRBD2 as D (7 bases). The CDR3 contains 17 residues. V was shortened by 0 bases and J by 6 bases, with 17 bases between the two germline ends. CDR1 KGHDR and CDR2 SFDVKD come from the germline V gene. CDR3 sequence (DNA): TGTGCCACCAGTGATTTGCTCTCTCGGGGGGCCCTCAATGAGCAGTTCTTC. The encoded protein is CATSDLLSRGALNEQFF.

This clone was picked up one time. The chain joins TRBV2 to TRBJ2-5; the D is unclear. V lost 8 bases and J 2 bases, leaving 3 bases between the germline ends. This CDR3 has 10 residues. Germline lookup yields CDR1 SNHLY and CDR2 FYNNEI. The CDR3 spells CASQQETQYF. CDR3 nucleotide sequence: TGTGCCAGCCAACAAGAGACCCAGTACTTC.

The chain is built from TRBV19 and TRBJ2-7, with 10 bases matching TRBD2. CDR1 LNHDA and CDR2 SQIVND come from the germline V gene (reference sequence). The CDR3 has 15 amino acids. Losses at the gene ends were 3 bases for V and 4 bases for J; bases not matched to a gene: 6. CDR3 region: CASSILAGEGYEQYF. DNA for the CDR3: TGTGCCAGTAGTATCCTAGCGGGAGAGGGGTACGAGCAGTACTTC.

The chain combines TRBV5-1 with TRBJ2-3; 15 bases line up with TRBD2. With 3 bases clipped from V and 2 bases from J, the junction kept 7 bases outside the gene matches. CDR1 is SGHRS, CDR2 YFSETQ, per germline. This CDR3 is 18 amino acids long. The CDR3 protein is CASSSGLAGGPPTDTQYF. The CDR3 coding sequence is TGCGCCAGCAGCTCCGGACTAGCGGGAGGGCCACCCACAGATACGCAGTATTTT.

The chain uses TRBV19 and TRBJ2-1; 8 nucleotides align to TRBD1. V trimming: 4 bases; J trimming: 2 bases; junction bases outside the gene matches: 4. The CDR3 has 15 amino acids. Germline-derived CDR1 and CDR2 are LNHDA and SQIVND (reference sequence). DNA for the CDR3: TGTGCCAGTAGTACCGACAGGGGAGCCTACAATGAGCAGTTCTTC. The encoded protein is CASSTDRGAYNEQFF.

The CDR3 loop is CASSLVDYSGELFF. The CDR3 coding sequence is TGCGCCAGCAGCTTGGTCGACTACTCCGGGGAGCTGTTTTTT. The rearrangement uses TRBV5-1 and TRBJ2-2, with TRBD2 as a possible D gene (5 bases). CDR3 length equals 14 residues. CDR1 and CDR2 (germline): SGHRS, YFSETQ. The germline V and J ends were trimmed by 0 bases and 6 bases, with 9 bases remaining between them.

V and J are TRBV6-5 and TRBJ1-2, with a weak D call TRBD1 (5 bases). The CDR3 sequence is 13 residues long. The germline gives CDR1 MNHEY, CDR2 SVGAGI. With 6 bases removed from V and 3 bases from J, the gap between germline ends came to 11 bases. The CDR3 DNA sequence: TGTGCCAGCAGGAAGACAGCCCACTATGGCTACACCTTC. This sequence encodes CASRKTAHYGYTF.

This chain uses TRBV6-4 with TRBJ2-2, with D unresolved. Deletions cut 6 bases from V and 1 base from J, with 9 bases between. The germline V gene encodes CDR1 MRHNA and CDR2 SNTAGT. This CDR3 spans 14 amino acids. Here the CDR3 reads CASRRVENTGELFF. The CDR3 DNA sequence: TGTGCCAGCAGAAGAGTAGAGAACACCGGGGAGCTGTTTTTT.

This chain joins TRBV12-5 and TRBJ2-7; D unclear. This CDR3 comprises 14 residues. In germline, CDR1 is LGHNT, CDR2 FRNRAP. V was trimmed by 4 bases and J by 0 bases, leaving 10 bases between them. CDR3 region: CASGSGTASYEQYF. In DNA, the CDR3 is TGTGCTAGTGGTTCTGGAACAGCCTCCTACGAGCAGTACTTC.

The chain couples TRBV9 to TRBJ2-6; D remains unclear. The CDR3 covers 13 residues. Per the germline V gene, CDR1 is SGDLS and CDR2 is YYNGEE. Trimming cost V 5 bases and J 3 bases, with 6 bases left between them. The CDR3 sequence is CASRGRGANVLTF. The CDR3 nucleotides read TGTGCCAGCAGGGGCCGTGGGGCCAACGTCCTGACTTTC.

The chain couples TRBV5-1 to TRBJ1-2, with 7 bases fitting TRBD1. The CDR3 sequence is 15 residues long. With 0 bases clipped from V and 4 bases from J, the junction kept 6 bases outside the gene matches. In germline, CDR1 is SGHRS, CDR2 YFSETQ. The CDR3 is CASSLDTGESYGYTF. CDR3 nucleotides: TGCGCCAGCAGCTTGGATACAGGGGAGTCCTATGGCTACACCTTC.

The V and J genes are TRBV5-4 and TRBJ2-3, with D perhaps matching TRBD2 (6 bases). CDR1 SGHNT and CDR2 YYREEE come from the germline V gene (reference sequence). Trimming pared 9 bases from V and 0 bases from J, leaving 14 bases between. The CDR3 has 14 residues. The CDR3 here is CATGSGQSTDTQYF. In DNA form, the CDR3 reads TGTGCCACCGGGAGCGGGCAAAGCACAGATACGCAGTATTTT. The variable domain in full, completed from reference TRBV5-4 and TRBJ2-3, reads ETGVTQSPTHLIKTRGQQVTLRCSSQSGHNTVSWYQQALGQGPQFIFQYYREEENGRGNFPPRFSGLQFPNYSSELNVNALELDDSALYLCATGSGQSTDTQYFGPGTRLTVL.

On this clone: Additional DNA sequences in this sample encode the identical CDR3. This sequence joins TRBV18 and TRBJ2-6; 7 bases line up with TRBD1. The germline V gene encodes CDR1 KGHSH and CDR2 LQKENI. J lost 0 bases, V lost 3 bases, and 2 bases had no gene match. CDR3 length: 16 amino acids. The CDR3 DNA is TGTGCCAGCTCACCGGGACAGCCCTCTGGGGCCAACGTCCTGACTTTC. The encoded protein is CASSPGQPSGANVLTF. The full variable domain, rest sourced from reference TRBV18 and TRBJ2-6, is NAGVMQNPRHLVRRRGQEARLRCSPMKGHSHVYWYRQLPEEGLKFMVYLQKENIIDESGMPKERFSAEFPKEGPSILRIQQVVRGDSAAYFCASSPGQPSGANVLTFGAGSRLTVL.

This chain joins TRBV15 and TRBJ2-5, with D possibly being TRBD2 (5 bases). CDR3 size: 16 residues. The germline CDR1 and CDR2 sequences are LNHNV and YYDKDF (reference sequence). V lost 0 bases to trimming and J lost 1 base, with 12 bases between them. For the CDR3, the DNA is TGTGCCACCAGCAGAGATCTCGGGGTCGGCCAAGAGACCCAGTACTTC. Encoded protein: CATSRDLGVGQETQYF.

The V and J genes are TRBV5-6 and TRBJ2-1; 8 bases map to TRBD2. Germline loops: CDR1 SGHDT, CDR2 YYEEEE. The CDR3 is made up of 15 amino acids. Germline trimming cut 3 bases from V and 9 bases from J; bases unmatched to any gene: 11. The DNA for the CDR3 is TGTGCCAGCAGCTCCCACCCGGGAGGGCAGGGTGAGCAGTTCTTC. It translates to CASSSHPGGQGEQFF.

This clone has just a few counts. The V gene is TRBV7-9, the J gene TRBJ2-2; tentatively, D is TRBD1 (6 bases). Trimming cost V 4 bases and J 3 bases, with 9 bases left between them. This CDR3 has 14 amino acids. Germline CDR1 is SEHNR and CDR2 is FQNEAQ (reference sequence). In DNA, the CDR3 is TGTGCCAGCAGCTCAAGACAGGACACCGGGGAGCTGTTTTTT. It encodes CASSSRQDTGELFF. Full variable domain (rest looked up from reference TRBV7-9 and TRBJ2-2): DTGVSQNPRHKITKRGQNVTFRCDPISEHNRLYWYRQTLGQGPEFLTYFQNEAQLEKSRLLSDRFSAERPKGSFSTLEIQRTEQGDSAMYLCASSSRQDTGELFFGEGSRLTVL.

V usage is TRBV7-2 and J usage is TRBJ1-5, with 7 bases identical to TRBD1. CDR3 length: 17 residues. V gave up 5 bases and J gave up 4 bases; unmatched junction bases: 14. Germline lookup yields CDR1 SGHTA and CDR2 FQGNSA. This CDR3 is CASSRRVLQGVNQPQHF. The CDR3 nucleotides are TGTGCCAGCAGCCGTAGGGTGCTCCAGGGGGTAAATCAGCCCCAGCATTTT. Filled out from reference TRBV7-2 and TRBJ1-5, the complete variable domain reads GAGVSQSPSNKVTEKGKDVELRCDPISGHTALYWYRQSLGQGLEFLIYFQGNSAPDKSGLPSDRFSAERTGGSVSTLTIQRTQQEDSAVYLCASSRRVLQGVNQPQHFGDGTRLSIL.

Here the CDR3 reads CASSPLAASYNEQFF. CDR3 DNA: TGTGCCAGCAGCCCACTAGCGGCCTCCTACAATGAGCAGTTCTTC. The chain uses TRBV7-6 and TRBJ2-1; 8 bases fit TRBD2. The J segment lost 0 bases and the V segment lost 5 bases, leaving 3 bases of the junction unmatched. Germline V gene data show CDR1 as SGHVS and CDR2 as FNYEAQ. The CDR3 spans 15 residues.

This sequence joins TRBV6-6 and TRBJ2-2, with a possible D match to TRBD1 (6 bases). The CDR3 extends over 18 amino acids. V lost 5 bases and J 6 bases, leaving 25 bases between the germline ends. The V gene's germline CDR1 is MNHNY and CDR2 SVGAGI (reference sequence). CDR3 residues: CASSHPQGMEDVAGELFF. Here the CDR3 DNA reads TGTGCCAGCAGTCACCCGCAGGGGATGGAGGATGTCGCCGGGGAGCTGTTTTTT.

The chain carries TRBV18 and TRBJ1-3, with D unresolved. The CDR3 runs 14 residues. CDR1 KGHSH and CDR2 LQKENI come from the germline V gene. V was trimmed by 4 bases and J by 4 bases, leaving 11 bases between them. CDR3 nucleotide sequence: TGTGCCAGCTCACTCGGCGGGGTCGGAAACACCATATATTTT. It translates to CASSLGGVGNTIYF.

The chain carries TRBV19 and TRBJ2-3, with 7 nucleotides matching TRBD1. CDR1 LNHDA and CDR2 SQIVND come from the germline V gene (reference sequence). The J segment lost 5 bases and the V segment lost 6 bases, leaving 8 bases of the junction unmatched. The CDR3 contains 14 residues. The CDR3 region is CASSRGGAGDTQYF. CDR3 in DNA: TGTGCCAGTAGCCGAGGGGGCGCGGGAGATACGCAGTATTTT.

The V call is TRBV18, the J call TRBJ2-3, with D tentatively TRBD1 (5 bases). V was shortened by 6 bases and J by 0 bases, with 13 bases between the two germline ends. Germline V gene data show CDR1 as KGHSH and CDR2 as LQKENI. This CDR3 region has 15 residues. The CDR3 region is CASSARGDSTDTQYF. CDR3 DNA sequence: TGTGCCAGCTCGGCAAGGGGCGACAGCACAGATACGCAGTATTTT.

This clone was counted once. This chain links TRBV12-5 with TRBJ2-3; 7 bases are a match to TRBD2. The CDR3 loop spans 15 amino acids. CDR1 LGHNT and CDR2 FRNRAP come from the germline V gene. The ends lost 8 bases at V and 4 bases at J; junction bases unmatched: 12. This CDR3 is CASNYWREQADTQYF. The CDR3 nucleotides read TGTGCTAGTAACTATTGGCGGGAGCAGGCAGATACGCAGTATTTT.